Listed below are T cell receptor beta chains from one sample, sequenced in a study of T cells in Graves' hyperthyroidism and ophthalmopathy. TCRdb reprocessed the multiplex PCR reads via MiXCR and lists one record per CDR3 protein. The sample lists some 570,000 distinct CDR3 sequences; 17% were seen once. The sample consisted of blood. Every receptor here comes from a woman between 18 and 29 years old with Graves' ophthalmopathy. Both conserved end residues are part of each CDR3. The D gene is left open where the match is weak. Part of the rows lack a size; the others show once, few, many or a class for expanded clones.

V	D	size	J	DNA	CDR3
TRBV19	TRBD2	.	TRBJ2-3	TGTGCCAGTAGTATTCGACAAGCGGGAGGAGATACGCAGTATTTT	CASSIRQAGGDTQYF
TRBV11-2	.	many	TRBJ1-2	TGTGCCAGCAGTTTTTTCAGGGGAGAACATGGCTACACCTTC	CASSFFRGEHGYTF
TRBV6-1	TRBD1	many	TRBJ2-7	TGTGCCAGCAGGCCCGGACAGGGGGCCTACGAGCAGTACTTC	CASRPGQGAYEQYF
TRBV9	.	.	TRBJ2-3	TGTGCCAGCAGCGCACGGGGGGCCGCAGATACGCAGTATTTT	CASSARGAADTQYF
TRBV13	TRBD2	.	TRBJ2-5	TGTGCCAGCAGCCCGGGAGCGGGGGGCTCGTATCGAGAGACCCAGTACTTC	CASSPGAGGSYRETQYF
TRBV28	.	few	TRBJ1-6	TGTGCCAGCAGTTTAGCGGGAGAACATAATTCACCCCTCCACTTT	CASSLAGEHNSPLHF
TRBV28	TRBD1	.	TRBJ1-2	TGTGCCAGCGACCTCATAGGCACAGGGGGCGGGGATGGCTACACCTTC	CASDLIGTGGGDGYTF
TRBV30	.	many	TRBJ1-5	TGTGCCTGGAGGGAGGACCACTATCAGCCCCAGCATTTT	CAWREDHYQPQHF
TRBV28	.	few	TRBJ1-5	TGTGCCAGCAGCATGGGGGCAGGCTATAGCAATCAGCCCCAGCATTTT	CASSMGAGYSNQPQHF
TRBV7-2	.	many	TRBJ2-7	TGTGCCAGCAGCTCCCGCCGGGGCGAGCGAACCTACGAGCAGTACTTC	CASSSRRGERTYEQYF
TRBV18	TRBD1	.	TRBJ2-1	TGTGCCAGCTCACGAACCCCCGGGACAGGTTACAATGAGCAGTTCTTC	CASSRTPGTGYNEQFF
TRBV6-2/TRBV6-3	.	many	TRBJ2-5	TGTGCCAGCAGTCCCGGGGCCTTGGCAGAGACCCAGTACTTC	CASSPGALAETQYF
TRBV2	.	.	TRBJ2-1	TGTGCCAGCAGTCGGCGCGGGACAGAGCGAGAGCAGTTCTTC	CASSRRGTEREQFF
TRBV12-5	TRBD2	.	TRBJ2-1	TGTGCTAGTGGTTTAGCGGGATCGTACAATGAGCAGTTCTTC	CASGLAGSYNEQFF
TRBV30	.	many	TRBJ1-2	TGTGCCTGGAGGACCCGAGGGGTTAGCGGTGGCTACACCTTC	CAWRTRGVSGGYTF
TRBV11-2	.	.	TRBJ2-7	TGTGCCAGCAGCGGGACATCCCCGAGCTCCTACGAGCAGTACTTC	CASSGTSPSSYEQYF
TRBV20-1	.	many	TRBJ1-1	TGCAGTGCTAGAGAATCCCCAGGGCAGAACACTGAAGCTTTCTTT	CSARESPGQNTEAFF
TRBV7-2	TRBD2	.	TRBJ2-3	TGTGCCAGCAGCTTAACGGCGGGGGGGCGGATAGATACGCAGTATTTT	CASSLTAGGRIDTQYF
TRBV6-6	.	few	TRBJ2-1	TGTGCCAGCAGTTACTCCAAGGGGCAGAGCTCCTACAATGAGCAGTTCTTC	CASSYSKGQSSYNEQFF
TRBV28	TRBD1	many	TRBJ1-2	TGTGCCAGCAGTGTCTACCGGGACAGAGCCGACTATGGCTACACCTTC	CASSVYRDRADYGYTF
TRBV5-1	TRBD2	few	TRBJ2-3	TGCGCCAGCAGCTTGGTCCTAGCGGGAGATACGCGGTATTTT	CASSLVLAGDTRYF
TRBV30	TRBD2	many	TRBJ2-1	TGTGCCTGGGATCTAGCGGGGGGGCCACAGGAGCAGTTCTTC	CAWDLAGGPQEQFF
TRBV12-3/TRBV12-4	.	many	TRBJ1-5	TGTGCCAGCAGTTTAGAGGGCAGCGGCCATCAGCCCCAGCATTTT	CASSLEGSGHQPQHF